The source of this T cell receptor (beta chain) is a study of regulatory T cells in long-lasting Graves disease. The time point was: newly diagnosed GD, antithyroid drugs for less than 3 months. PBMC-derived RNA was used for the TCR library. The source of the patients was an endocrinology department in Xi'an, China. Germline V gene lookup returns CDR1 SGHAT and CDR2 FQNNGV. The CDR3 is made up of 12 amino acids. Overall study results and limits: Analyses excluded thyroid tissue, covering peripheral blood alone. Public clonotype sharing was higher in persistent than newly diagnosed patients.

Concerning this clonotype itself: Its target is not known. This may come from a read error, since a much larger clone is one base off.

The TCR beta library used iRepertoire HTBI primers with Arm-PCR amplification of CDR3. TCRdb re-called the multiplex PCR reads with MiXCR, one entry per CDR3 protein. The table has over 200,000 distinct CDR3 sequences, 18% seen once. The same sample was also studied in work on T cells in Graves' hyperthyroidism and ophthalmopathy. That work contributes: HTBI primers drove first-round RT-PCR of the TCR CDR3.

This chain uses TRBV11-2 with TRBJ2-4, with D tentatively TRBD1 (6 bases). This TCR derives from a woman in her twenties or thirties with Graves disease. Sequences were derived from peripheral blood mononuclear cells (PBMCs), sampled at new diagnosis, from a patient treated with antithyroid drugs. The CDR3 bases are TGTGCCAGCAGCCTCCGACAGGTGGAAGGGGACTTC. Encoded protein: CASSLRQVEGDF.